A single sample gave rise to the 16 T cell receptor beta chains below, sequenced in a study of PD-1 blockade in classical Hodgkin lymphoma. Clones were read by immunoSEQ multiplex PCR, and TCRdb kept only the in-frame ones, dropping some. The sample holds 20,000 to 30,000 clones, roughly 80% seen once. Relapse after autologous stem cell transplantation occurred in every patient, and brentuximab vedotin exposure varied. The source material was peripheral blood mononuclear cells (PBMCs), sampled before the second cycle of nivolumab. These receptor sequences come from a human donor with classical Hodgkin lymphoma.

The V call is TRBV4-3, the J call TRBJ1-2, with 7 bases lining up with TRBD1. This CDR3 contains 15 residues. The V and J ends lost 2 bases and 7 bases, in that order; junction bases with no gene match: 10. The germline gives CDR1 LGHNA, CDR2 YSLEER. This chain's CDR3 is CASSQIDRVLGGYTF. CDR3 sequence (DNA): TGCGCCAGCAGCCAAATTGACAGGGTGCTGGGTGGCTACACCTTC.

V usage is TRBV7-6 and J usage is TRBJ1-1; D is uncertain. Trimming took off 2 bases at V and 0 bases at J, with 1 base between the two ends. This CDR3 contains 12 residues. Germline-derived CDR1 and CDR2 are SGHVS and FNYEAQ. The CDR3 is CASSLLNTEAFF. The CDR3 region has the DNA TGTGCCAGCAGCTTACTGAACACTGAAGCTTTCTTT. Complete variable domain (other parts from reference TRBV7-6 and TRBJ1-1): GAGVSQSPRYKVTKRGQDVALRCDPISGHVSLYWYRQALGQGPEFLTYFNYEAQQDKSGLPNDRFSAERPEGSISTLTIQRTEQRDSAMYRCASSLLNTEAFFGQGTRLTVV.

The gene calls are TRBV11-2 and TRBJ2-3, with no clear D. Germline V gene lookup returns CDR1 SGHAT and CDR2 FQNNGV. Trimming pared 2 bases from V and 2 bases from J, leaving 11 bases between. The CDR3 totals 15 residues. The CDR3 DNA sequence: TGTGCCAGCAGCTTAAATCCGACTGACACAGATACGCAGTATTTT. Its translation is CASSLNPTDTDTQYF.

The CDR3 nucleotides are TGTGCCAGCAGCTTAAGTAGTACAGGCCCTTTAACAACTAATGAAAAACTGTTTTTT. This gives the protein CASSLSSTGPLTTNEKLFF. The genes are TRBV11-2 and TRBJ1-4, with a weak D call TRBD1 (5 bases). Germline assignment: CDR1 SGHAT and CDR2 FQNNGV. CDR3 length: 19 amino acids. The V end was cut by 2 bases, the J end by 0 bases, with 19 bases between.

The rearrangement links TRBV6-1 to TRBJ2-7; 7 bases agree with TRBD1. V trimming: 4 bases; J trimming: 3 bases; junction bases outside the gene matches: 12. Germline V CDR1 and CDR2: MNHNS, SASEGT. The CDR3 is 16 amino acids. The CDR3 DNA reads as TGTGCCAGCAGTGGCAGAGCAGGGGGTGCCGTCTACGAGCAGTACTTC. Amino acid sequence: CASSGRAGGAVYEQYF.

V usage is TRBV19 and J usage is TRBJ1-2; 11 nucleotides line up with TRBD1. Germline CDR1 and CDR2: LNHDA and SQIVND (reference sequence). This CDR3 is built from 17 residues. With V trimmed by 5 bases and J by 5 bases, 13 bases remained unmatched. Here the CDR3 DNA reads TGTGCCAGTAGTCGGGACAGGGGGGACCTTAGGGCTTATGGCTACACCTTC. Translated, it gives CASSRDRGDLRAYGYTF.

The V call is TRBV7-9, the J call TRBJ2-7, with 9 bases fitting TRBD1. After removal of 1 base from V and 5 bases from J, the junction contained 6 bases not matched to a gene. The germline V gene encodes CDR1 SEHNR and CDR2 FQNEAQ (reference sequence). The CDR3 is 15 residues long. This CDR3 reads CASSLEGQGADEQYF. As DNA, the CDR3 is TGTGCCAGCAGCTTAGAGGGACAGGGAGCAGACGAGCAGTACTTC. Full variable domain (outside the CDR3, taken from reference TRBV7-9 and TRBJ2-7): DTGVSQNPRHKITKRGQNVTFRCDPISEHNRLYWYRQTLGQGPEFLTYFQNEAQLEKSRLLSDRFSAERPKGSFSTLEIQRTEQGDSAMYLCASSLEGQGADEQYFGPGTRLTVT.

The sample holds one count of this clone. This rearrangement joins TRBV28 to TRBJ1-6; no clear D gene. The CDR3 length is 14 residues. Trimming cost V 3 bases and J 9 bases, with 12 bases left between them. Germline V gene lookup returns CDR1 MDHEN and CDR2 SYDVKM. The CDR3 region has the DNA TGTGCCAGCAGTTTTCAAGGGCCCATTTCACCCCTCCACTTT. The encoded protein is CASSFQGPISPLHF.

The CDR3 loop reads CASSLQGGGLPSTKQYF. The CDR3 DNA reads as TGTGCCAGCTCATTACAGGGAGGGGGCCTACCCTCTACCAAGCAGTACTTC. This chain joins TRBV18 and TRBJ2-7; D tentatively reads TRBD1 or TRBD2 (7 bases each). The CDR3 is 17 amino acids. Trimming removed 5 bases from V and 8 bases from J, with 28 bases in between. Per germline, CDR1 KGHSH and CDR2 LQKENI.

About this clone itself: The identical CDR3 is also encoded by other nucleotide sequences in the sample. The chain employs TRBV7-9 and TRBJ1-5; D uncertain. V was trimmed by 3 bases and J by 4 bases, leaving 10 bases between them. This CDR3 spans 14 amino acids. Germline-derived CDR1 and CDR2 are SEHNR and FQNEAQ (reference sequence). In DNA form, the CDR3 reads TGTGCCAGCAGCTTTAACAGCCCTAATCAGCCCCAGCATTTT. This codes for CASSFNSPNQPQHF.

CDR3 coding DNA: TGTGCCAGCAGTTATGGGCCTGCCTATAATTCACCCCTCCACTTT. Translating gives CASSYGPAYNSPLHF. The V call is TRBV6-6, the J call TRBJ1-6; no definite D call. The V end lost 3 bases, the J end lost 2 bases, and 8 bases lay between the germline ends. CDR3 length: 15 amino acids. Germline CDR1 is MNHNY and CDR2 is SVGAGI (reference sequence).

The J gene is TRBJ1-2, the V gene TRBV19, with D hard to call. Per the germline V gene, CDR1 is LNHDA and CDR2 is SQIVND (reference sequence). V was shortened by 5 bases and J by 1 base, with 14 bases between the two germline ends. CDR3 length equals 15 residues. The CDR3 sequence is CASSSPGEGNYGYTF. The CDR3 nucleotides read TGTGCCAGTAGTTCACCGGGAGAAGGTAACTATGGCTACACCTTC.

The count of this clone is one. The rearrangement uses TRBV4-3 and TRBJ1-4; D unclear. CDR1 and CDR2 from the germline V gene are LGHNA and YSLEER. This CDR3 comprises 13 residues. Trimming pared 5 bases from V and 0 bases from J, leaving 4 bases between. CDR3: CASSRATNEKLFF. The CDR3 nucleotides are TGCGCCAGCAGCAGGGCAACTAATGAAAAACTGTTTTTT.

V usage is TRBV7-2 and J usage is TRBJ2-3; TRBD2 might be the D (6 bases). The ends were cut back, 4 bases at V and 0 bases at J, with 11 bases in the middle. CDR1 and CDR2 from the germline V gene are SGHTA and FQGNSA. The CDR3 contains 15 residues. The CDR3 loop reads CASSSDGGSTDTQYF. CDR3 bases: TGTGCCAGCAGCTCCGACGGGGGTAGCACAGATACGCAGTATTTT.

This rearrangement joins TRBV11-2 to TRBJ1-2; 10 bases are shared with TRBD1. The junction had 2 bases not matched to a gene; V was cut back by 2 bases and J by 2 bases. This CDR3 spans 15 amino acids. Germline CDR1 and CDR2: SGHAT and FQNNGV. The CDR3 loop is CASSLMGQGNYGYTF. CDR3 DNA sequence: TGTGCCAGCAGCTTAATGGGACAGGGGAACTATGGCTACACCTTC.

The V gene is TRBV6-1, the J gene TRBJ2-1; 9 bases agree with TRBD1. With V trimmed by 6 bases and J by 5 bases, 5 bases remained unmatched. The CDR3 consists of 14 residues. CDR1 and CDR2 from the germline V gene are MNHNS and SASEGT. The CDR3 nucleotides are TGTGCCAGCAGGCCAGGACAGGGGCACAATGAGCAGTTCTTC. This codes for CASRPGQGHNEQFF.